This TCR beta chain was sequenced during a study of cytomegalovirus exposure and HLA in healthy donors. Study outcomes and limitations: Later work found most CMV-associated TCR beta chains apparently HLA-restricted. Later analysis demonstrated an association between a missense DCLRE1C variant and TCR beta V- and J-gene trimming.

PCR was performed using 60 Vbeta and 13 Jbeta primers. The data were produced by immunoSEQ multiplex PCR, yet TCRdb's version contains in-frame clones alone and is incomplete. The sample holds 120,000 to 150,000 clones, 75% to 80% seen once. CDR1 is SGDLS, CDR2 YYNGEE, per germline. V gave up 2 bases and J gave up 2 bases; unmatched junction bases: 4. The CDR3 sequence is 17 residues long. Of note for this clone: Its antigen remains unknown.

The sample comprised PBMCs. This chain links TRBV9 with TRBJ2-2, with TRBD2 matching over 12 bases. The TCR comes from a woman aged 30 to 39 in good health and CMV-seronegative. CDR3 in amino acids: CASSVRLAGDNTGELFF. The CDR3 bases are TGTGCCAGCAGCGTGAGACTAGCGGGGGACAACACCGGGGAGCTGTTTTTT.